This TCR beta chain emerged from a study of blood T cells in healthy people across ages. Germline loops: CDR1 SNHLY, CDR2 FYNNEI. Deletions cut 6 bases from V and 6 bases from J, with 10 bases between. This CDR3 spans 12 amino acids. The second PCR ran roughly 6 to 11 cycles with a sample-barcoded 5' primer and J-beta primers. TCRdb processed the 5' RACE reads anew with MiXCR; each CDR3 protein has one entry. The sample contains 780,000 or so distinct CDR3 sequences, approximately 55% of which appear only once. This clonotype originated in an elderly man in good health. Sequencing was carried out using blood. The gene calls are TRBV2 and TRBJ2-3; perhaps TRBD2 as D (5 bases). The CDR3 coding sequence is TGTGCCAGCAGGGGAGATTTGGATACGCAGTATTTT. Its protein is CASRGDLDTQYF. The variable domain in full, with the rest retrieved from reference TRBV2 and TRBJ2-3, is EPEVTQTPSHQVTQMGQEVILRCVPISNHLYFYWYRQILGQKVEFLVSFYNNEISEKSEIFDDQFSVERPDGSNFTLKIRSTKLEDSAMYFCASRGDLDTQYFGPGTRLTVL.